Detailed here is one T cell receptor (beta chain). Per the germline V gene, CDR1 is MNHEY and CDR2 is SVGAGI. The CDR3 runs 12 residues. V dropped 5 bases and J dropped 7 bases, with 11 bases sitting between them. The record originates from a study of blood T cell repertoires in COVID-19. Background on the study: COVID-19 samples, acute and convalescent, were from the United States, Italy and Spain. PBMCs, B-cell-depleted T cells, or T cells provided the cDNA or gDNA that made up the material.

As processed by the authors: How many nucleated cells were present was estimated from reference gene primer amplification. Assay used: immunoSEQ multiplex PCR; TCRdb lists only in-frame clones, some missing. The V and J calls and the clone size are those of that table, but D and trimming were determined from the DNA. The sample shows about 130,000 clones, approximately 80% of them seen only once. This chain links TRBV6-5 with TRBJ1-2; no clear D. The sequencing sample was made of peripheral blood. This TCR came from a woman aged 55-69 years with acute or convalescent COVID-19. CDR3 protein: CASSKWASGYTF. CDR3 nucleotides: TGTGCCAGCAGTAAATGGGCTTCTGGCTACACCTTC.